This TCR beta chain appears in the sequencing data of a study of shared clonotypes between healthy human individuals. Findings and limits, study-wide: A few donors had roughly 5.2% of their naive CD4 clonotypes in common.

As concerns this clone: The target antigen is unknown.

V gave up 1 base and J gave up 3 bases; unmatched junction bases: 3. Germline CDR1 is SGHRS and CDR2 is YFSETQ. The CDR3 consists of 15 residues. CD8 cells regarded as naive lacked CD45RO, were positively chosen for CCR7, and omitted terminally differentiated effector memory CD45RA+ cells. Sequencing was performed with immunoSEQ multiplex PCR; in TCRdb, only in-frame clones are kept and a portion is missing. The profile shows roughly 2 million clones, approximately 95% of them singletons. The clonotype comes from a man aged 18 to 29 in good health. This chain links TRBV5-1 with TRBJ2-7; TRBD2 aligns across 11 bases. Sequencing was carried out using naive CD8+ T cells sorted from blood. The CDR3 reads CASSLTGTSGYEQYF. DNA for the CDR3: TGCGCCAGCAGCTTGACCGGGACTAGCGGCTACGAGCAGTACTTC.